This is a list of T cell receptor beta chains from one sample in a study of blood T cell repertoires in COVID-19. TCRdb keeps only in-frame clones here, not all; method: immunoSEQ multiplex PCR. The sample includes about 59,000 clones, less than 85% seen only once; the top ten take approximately 15%. Sequencing was done on a sample of peripheral blood. These receptors all stem from a woman between 70 and 85 years old with acute or convalescent COVID-19. Each CDR3 is given with its conserved first and last residue. D genes are given only for firm matches. Clone size is not always given. Where it is, it says once, few, many or a class for expanded clones.

v_gene	j_gene	d_gene	abundance	CDR3aa	CDR3nt
TRBV12-3/TRBV12-4	TRBJ1-1	NA	few	CASSTPGETEAFF	TGTGCCAGCAGTACCCCAGGGGAGACTGAAGCTTTCTTT
TRBV19	TRBJ2-5	TRBD1	NA	CASTAGQGRESETQYF	TGTGCCAGTACCGCCGGACAGGGAAGGGAGTCGGAGACCCAGTACTTC
TRBV5-5	TRBJ1-2	TRBD1	NA	CASNRPGQGAYGYTF	TGTGCCAGCAACCGACCGGGACAGGGGGCATATGGCTACACCTTC
TRBV30	TRBJ2-3	TRBD2	NA	CAWDISGGAYFGTDTQYF	TGTGCCTGGGACATTAGCGGGGGGGCTTACTTCGGGACAGATACGCAGTATTTT
TRBV7-9	TRBJ1-2	NA	NA	CASSSAQPGMYGYTF	TGTGCCAGCAGCTCCGCCCAACCAGGGATGTATGGCTACACCTTC
TRBV7-9	TRBJ1-4	TRBD1	NA	CASSPTGTGAEKLFF	TGTGCCAGCAGCCCAACCGGGACAGGGGCCGAAAAACTGTTTTTT
TRBV24-1	TRBJ1-4	NA	few	CATSDSQGIDEKLFF	TGTGCCACCAGTGATTCTCAGGGTATTGATGAAAAACTGTTTTTT
TRBV7-9	TRBJ1-6	NA	few	CASSLEGRDSPLHF	TGTGCCAGCAGCTTAGAAGGCAGGGATTCACCCCTCCACTTT
TRBV27	TRBJ2-6	TRBD1	NA	CASQGASSGANVLTF	TGTGCCAGTCAGGGGGCCTCCTCTGGGGCCAACGTCCTGACTTTC
TRBV5-6	TRBJ1-2	NA	once	CASSFPGVTAGGYTF	TGTGCCAGCAGCTTCCCAGGCGTTACTGCGGGCGGCTACACCTTC
TRBV7-2	TRBJ1-2	TRBD1	few	CASSSGQGRYGYTF	TGTGCCAGCAGCTCCGGACAGGGAAGATATGGCTACACCTTC
TRBV7-8	TRBJ1-4	TRBD1	NA	CASSLVTGTNEKLFF	TGTGCCAGCAGCTTAGTGACAGGGACGAATGAAAAACTGTTTTTT
TRBV7-9	TRBJ1-6	NA	few	CASSPRGQINTSPLHF	TGTGCCAGCAGCCCTCGAGGGCAGATCAATACTTCACCCCTCCACTTT
TRBV5-4	TRBJ1-2	NA	many	CASSLRDTGPGYTF	TGTGCCAGCAGCTTAAGGGACACAGGGCCCGGCTACACCTTC
TRBV6-1	TRBJ1-2	NA	once	CASSEAGLYGYTF	TGTGCCAGCAGTGAAGCGGGGCTTTATGGCTACACCTTC
TRBV20-1	TRBJ2-3	NA	once	CSASGGGTSTDTQYF	TGCAGTGCTAGTGGCGGGGGCACTAGCACAGATACGCAGTATTTT
TRBV5-6	TRBJ1-2	TRBD1	NA	CASRNRGQGYGYTF	TGTGCCAGCAGGAACAGGGGACAGGGCTATGGCTACACCTTC
TRBV7-2	TRBJ1-4	NA	NA	CASSLGYGRGEKLFF	TGTGCCAGCAGCTTAGGGTATGGAAGAGGCGAAAAACTGTTTTTT
TRBV12-5	TRBJ1-1	NA	NA	CASGLSTLMAGTEAFF	TGTGCTAGTGGTTTGTCTACCCTTATGGCCGGGACTGAAGCTTTCTTT
TRBV5-6	TRBJ1-4	TRBD1	NA	CASRLTTGEGGEKLFF	TGTGCCAGCAGACTGACCACAGGGGAAGGGGGTGAAAAACTGTTTTTT
TRBV2	TRBJ1-1	NA	NA	CASRGRGGQAFF	TGTGCCAGCAGGGGACGGGGAGGACAAGCTTTCTTT
TRBV18	TRBJ2-7	TRBD2	NA	CASSPQLAGGSYEQYF	TGTGCCAGCTCACCGCAACTAGCGGGGGGGTCCTACGAGCAGTACTTC
TRBV27	TRBJ1-5	TRBD1	NA	CASSSNTGGFDQPQHF	TGTGCCAGCAGCTCCAATACAGGGGGCTTCGATCAGCCCCAGCATTTT
TRBV30	TRBJ1-1	NA	NA	CAWRKPRRGSNTEAFF	TGTGCCTGGAGGAAGCCACGGCGAGGCAGCAACACTGAAGCTTTCTTT
TRBV5-4	TRBJ1-4	TRBD1	NA	CASSLARAGGEKLFF	TGTGCCAGCAGCTTGGCAAGGGCAGGGGGTGAAAAACTGTTTTTT
TRBV24-1	TRBJ1-1	NA	NA	CATRDPGTEAFF	TGTGCCACCAGGGACCCGGGGACTGAAGCTTTCTTT
TRBV19	TRBJ1-4	NA	NA	CASSNRGAEEKLFF	TGTGCCAGTAGTAACCGGGGGGCGGAGGAAAAACTGTTTTTT
TRBV7-2	TRBJ2-3	NA	NA	CASSQYGPRRGTDTQYF	TGTGCCAGCAGCCAGTACGGCCCCCGCAGAGGAACAGATACGCAGTATTTT
TRBV12-3/TRBV12-4	TRBJ2-3	NA	NA	CASSRGVTDTQYF	TGTGCCAGCAGTCGAGGCGTAACAGATACGCAGTATTTT
TRBV27	TRBJ2-3	TRBD2	NA	CASSTSRGGIADTQYF	TGTGCCAGCAGTACGTCCCGGGGGGGGATCGCAGATACGCAGTATTTT
TRBV10-2	TRBJ2-1	NA	NA	CASSEGRGGALSYNEQFF	TGCGCCAGCAGTGAGGGAAGGGGGGGGGCCCTCTCCTACAATGAGCAGTTCTTC
TRBV5-6	TRBJ2-1	NA	NA	CASSLGSISYNEQFF	TGTGCCAGCAGCTTGGGGAGTATCTCCTACAATGAGCAGTTCTTC
TRBV7-9	TRBJ2-7	TRBD2	few	CASRPREGTDEQYF	TGTGCCAGCAGACCCCGGGAGGGTACCGACGAGCAGTACTTC
TRBV6-5	TRBJ2-2	TRBD2	NA	CAGTAGAYNTGELFF	TGTGCCGGAACAGCGGGGGCGTATAACACCGGGGAGCTGTTTTTT
TRBV10-1	TRBJ2-6	NA	few	CASSAGYGANVLTF	TGCGCCAGCAGCGCAGGGTATGGGGCCAACGTCCTGACTTTC
TRBV12-3/TRBV12-4	TRBJ1-5	NA	once	CASSLDNNQPQHF	TGTGCCAGCAGTTTAGACAACAATCAGCCCCAGCATTTT
TRBV30	TRBJ1-4	NA	NA	CAWSRGLEEKLFF	TGTGCCTGGAGCCGGGGACTGGAGGAAAAACTGTTTTTT
TRBV5-5	TRBJ2-5	NA	NA	CASTNGQETQYF	TGTGCCAGCACCAACGGGCAAGAGACCCAGTACTTC
TRBV5-1	TRBJ1-6	NA	NA	CASSFAGSPLHF	TGCGCCAGCAGCTTTGCCGGGTCACCCCTCCACTTT
TRBV7-9	TRBJ2-1	TRBD1	NA	CASSSPDRVENEQFF	TGTGCCAGCAGCTCCCCGGACAGGGTCGAAAATGAGCAGTTCTTC
TRBV3-1/TRBV3-2	TRBJ2-5	NA	NA	CASSQERQGRETQYF	TGTGCCAGCAGCCAAGAAAGGCAGGGGAGAGAGACCCAGTACTTC